These 10 T cell receptor beta chains share one sample of origin, sequenced in a study of cytomegalovirus exposure and HLA in healthy donors. This PCR relied on a set of 60 Vbeta primers and 13 Jbeta primers. Here immunoSEQ multiplex PCR was the method, and the copy in TCRdb shows in-frame clones only, minus some. The sample consists of about 120,000 clones, over 60% of them appearing once. Sequencing was done on a sample of PBMCs. The source of these receptors is a man between 18 and 35 years old in good health and CMV-seropositive.

The chain employs TRBV6-5 and TRBJ2-7; a possible D gene is TRBD1 (5 bases). Per the germline V gene, CDR1 is MNHEY and CDR2 is SVGAGI. CDR3 length: 13 residues. Trimming removed 4 bases at V and 4 bases at J, with 11 bases between. The CDR3 DNA is TGTGCCAGCAGTTCGAGCCAGGGTTACGAGCAGTACTTC. As protein: CASSSSQGYEQYF.

This clone was seen only a few times. The chain has TRBV19 and TRBJ2-7, with TRBD1 matching 8 bases. With 7 bases clipped from V and 7 bases from J, the junction kept 9 bases outside the gene matches. This CDR3 is 13 amino acids long. Looked up from germline, CDR1 is LNHDA and CDR2 is SQIVND (reference sequence). The CDR3 here is CASKAQGAQEQYF. The CDR3 bases are TGTGCCAGTAAAGCGCAGGGGGCCCAAGAGCAGTACTTC.

The chain employs TRBV6-6 and TRBJ1-1, with D hard to call. The CDR3 sequence is 14 residues long. Germline V gene data show CDR1 as MNHNY and CDR2 as SVGAGI (reference sequence). The V gene lost 7 bases and the J gene lost 5 bases, with 17 bases spanning the gap. CDR3 DNA: TGTGCCAGCATTCTCCTACCGGTCGTAACTGAAGCTTTCTTT. Its translation is CASILLPVVTEAFF.

V and J are TRBV30 and TRBJ2-7; weak D call: TRBD2 (5 bases). Germline V CDR1 and CDR2: GTSNPN, SVGIG (reference sequence). The length of the CDR3 is 13 residues. V was cut by 3 bases and J by 3 bases, with 12 bases left in between. The CDR3 bases are TGTGCCTGGAGGGGGAGCCTAAACTACGAGCAGTACTTC. It translates to CAWRGSLNYEQYF.

The rearrangement joins TRBV15 to TRBJ2-2, with TRBD2 identical over 11 bases. Per the germline V gene, CDR1 is LNHNV and CDR2 is YYDKDF (reference sequence). The trim removed 3 bases at V and 7 bases at J, leaving 7 bases unmatched. There are 16 residues in the CDR3. The CDR3 loop reads CATSSLAGGIGGELFF. The CDR3 DNA reads TGTGCCACCAGCAGCCTAGCGGGAGGTATTGGCGGGGAGCTGTTTTTT.

The rearrangement uses TRBV6-5 and TRBJ2-2; 7 bases line up with TRBD1. The CDR3 contains 14 residues. The germline V gene has CDR1 MNHEY and CDR2 SVGAGI. V shed 6 bases, J shed 5 bases, and the junction held 6 bases outside the gene matches. The CDR3 protein is CASRRQGETGELFF. CDR3 in DNA: TGTGCCAGCAGGCGACAGGGCGAAACCGGGGAGCTGTTTTTT.

The chain combines TRBV28 with TRBJ1-2; 10 positions match TRBD1. Trimming removed 6 bases from V and 7 bases from J; junction bases left unmatched: 17. Germline values: CDR1 MDHEN, CDR2 SYDVKM. The length of the CDR3 is 17 residues. CDR3 amino acids: CASSLRDRGLVMRGYTF. Here the CDR3 DNA reads TGTGCCAGCAGCCTCCGGGACAGGGGCCTCGTTATGCGTGGCTACACCTTC.

This clone turned up a few times. The chain joins TRBV7-9 to TRBJ2-7, with a tentative D call TRBD1 (6 bases). The V end was cut by 5 bases, the J end by 2 bases, with 10 bases between. Germline-derived CDR1 and CDR2 are SEHNR and FQNEAQ (reference sequence). CDR3 length: 13 residues. CDR3 sequence (DNA): TGTGCCAGCAGCGTGGACAGCACCTACGAGCAGTACTTC. Translation gives CASSVDSTYEQYF.

A word on this clone: At one boundary the junction diverges from the germline segment, which might be a read error. The chain has TRBV11-2 and TRBJ1-1; D is undetermined. The CDR3 loop spans 13 amino acids. Germline V lookup: CDR1 SGHAT, CDR2 FQNNGV. CDR3 residues: CASSLTGNTEALF. The CDR3 coding sequence is TGTGCCAGCAGCTTGACGGGGAACACTGAAGCTCTCTTT.

The rearrangement uses TRBV6-5 and TRBJ2-7, with a tentative D call TRBD2 (6 bases). V lost 0 bases and J 7 bases, leaving 16 bases between the germline ends. This CDR3 is 15 amino acids long. Germline-derived CDR1 and CDR2 are MNHEY and SVGAGI. CDR3 DNA sequence: TGTGCCAGCAGTTACTCGAGGGGAGGACACACGGAGCAGTACTTC. This gives the protein CASSYSRGGHTEQYF.